In its sample, the clone carrying this T cell receptor beta chain was seen a few times. Antigen specificity is unknown. No patient had received any treatment before thyroid surgery. This CDR3 comprises 14 residues. The V gene's germline CDR1 is MNHEY and CDR2 SVGAGI. With 3 bases removed from V and 7 bases from J, the gap between germline ends came to 10 bases. The data stem from a study of metastatic and nonmetastatic thyroid tumors. Across the study: Malignant thyroid and benign thyroid patients provided blood and tumor or nodule tissue whose repertoires were compared.

General observations from the study: Significantly higher TCR beta diversity was reportedly seen in malignant thyroid tumors than benign nodules, in blood and tumor.

TCRdb redid the clone calls on the PCR reads using MiXCR. This table has about 8,000 clones, roughly 25% appearing once. The sequencing input was tumor tissue. This TCR was recovered from a female donor with papillary thyroid cancer or a benign thyroid nodule (not recorded which). Some clones in this sample may be carry-over from other donors' samples. The chain has TRBV6-5 and TRBJ1-6; D gene ambiguous. CDR3 in DNA: TGTGCCAGCAGTTATTCTCAGCAGAATTCACCCCTCCACTTT. Amino acid sequence: CASSYSQQNSPLHF.